This T cell receptor (beta chain) was sequenced during a study of T cell responses to AZD1222 COVID-19 vaccine. As for the study in general: Recipients boosted at about 4 weeks or about 12 weeks are pooled.

General observations from the study: The sample set comprised mostly white British donors with more females, and clonal diversity was possibly underestimated. Just six or seven AZD1222 recipients tested seropositive at baseline. After two AZD1222 doses, spike-specific TCR breadth and depth rose versus day 0.

The germline V gene encodes CDR1 SEHNR and CDR2 FQNEAQ (reference sequence). The CDR3 is 15 residues long. V was clipped by 2 bases and J by 1 base, with 11 bases between them. As for this clone: Its matching antigen is unknown.

The protocol was immunoSEQ multiplex PCR, while the TCRdb copy is restricted to in-frame clones and leaves out a portion. The sample yields 140,000 or so clones, approximately 86% seen once. This clonotype originated in an adult in good health. The chain carries TRBV7-9 and TRBJ1-1, with D unresolved. This sample comprised peripheral blood, obtained on day 0 of AZD1222 vaccination. CDR3 protein: CASSLLGFENTEAFF. As DNA, the CDR3 is TGTGCCAGCAGCTTATTAGGGTTCGAGAACACTGAAGCTTTCTTT.